Below are 14 T cell receptor beta chains sequenced from a single sample in a study of OX40 agonist ivuxolimab in advanced cancers. Sequencing was performed with immunoSEQ multiplex PCR; in TCRdb, only in-frame clones are kept and a portion is missing. This table has around 60,000 clones, about nine tenths appearing once. Sequencing was performed on CD4+ or CD8+ T cells sorted from blood, taken in a trial of the OX40 agonist ivuxolimab. Receptor source: an adult with an advanced solid tumor such as melanoma, head and neck, liver or kidney cancer.

The chain carries TRBV9 and TRBJ2-1; 11 bases align to TRBD1. The CDR3 extends over 15 amino acids. The germline V gene encodes CDR1 SGDLS and CDR2 YYNGEE. Germline trimming cut 0 bases from V and 10 bases from J; bases unmatched to any gene: 6. This chain's CDR3 is CASSVGGQGAGEQFF. The CDR3 DNA is TGTGCCAGCAGCGTAGGTGGACAGGGGGCGGGAGAGCAGTTCTTC.

This clone was seen only a few times. V usage is TRBV10-1 and J usage is TRBJ2-7, with D maybe TRBD1 (6 bases). V gave up 4 bases and J gave up 4 bases, with 11 bases separating them. The CDR3 contains 13 residues. Per germline, CDR1 WNHNN and CDR2 SYGVQD (reference sequence). DNA for the CDR3: TGCGCCAGCAGTGCGGGACAAGGTTACGAGCAGTACTTC. Amino acids: CASSAGQGYEQYF.

The chain has TRBV18 and TRBJ1-3, with unresolved D. CDR1 is KGHSH, CDR2 LQKENI, per germline. V was cut by 5 bases and J by 3 bases, with 5 bases left in between. The CDR3 consists of 12 residues. The CDR3, as DNA: TGTGCCAGCTCAGTTGGTGGAAACACCATATATTTT. This gives the protein CASSVGGNTIYF.

This chain connects TRBV28 to TRBJ1-5; TRBD1 aligns across 10 bases. The junction had 7 bases not matched to a gene; V was cut back by 6 bases and J by 5 bases. Looked up from germline, CDR1 is MDHEN and CDR2 is SYDVKM. This CDR3 has 15 amino acids. In DNA form, the CDR3 reads TGTGCCAGCAGGGGGACCGGGACAGGGGATCAGCCCCAGCATTTT. Translating it yields CASRGTGTGDQPQHF.

This rearrangement joins TRBV25-1 to TRBJ1-4, with a weak D call TRBD1 (5 bases). CDR1 is MGHDK, CDR2 SYGVNS, per germline. V dropped 5 bases and J dropped 7 bases, with 17 bases sitting between them. This CDR3 contains 15 residues. Here the CDR3 DNA reads TGTGCCAGCAGTTCCCCCTGGGGCGTGAGTGAAAAACTGTTTTTT. Translated: CASSSPWGVSEKLFF.

The rearrangement uses TRBV7-9 and TRBJ1-5; maybe TRBD1 (5 bases). The CDR3 covers 13 residues. The V gene's germline CDR1 is SEHNR and CDR2 FQNEAQ (reference sequence). V was clipped by 3 bases and J by 6 bases, with 9 bases between them. The CDR3 nucleotides read TGTGCCAGCAGCTTCGTAAGGGGTCAGCCCCAGCATTTT. Its translation is CASSFVRGQPQHF.

The V and J genes are TRBV6-1 and TRBJ2-7; D assignment may be TRBD1 or TRBD2 (7 bases each). CDR3 length: 15 amino acids. Germline CDR1 and CDR2: MNHNS and SASEGT. V was cut by 6 bases and J by 7 bases, with 22 bases left in between. The CDR3 here is CASSDSGGGPKEQYF. The CDR3 DNA is TGTGCCAGCAGCGACTCAGGGGGAGGGCCTAAAGAGCAGTACTTC.

The CDR3 sequence: CASSQERGRRTEAFF. The CDR3 coding sequence is TGTGCCAGCAGCCAAGAAAGGGGGCGCCGGACTGAAGCTTTCTTT. The chain recombines TRBV14 with TRBJ1-1, with 7 bases matching TRBD1. CDR1 and CDR2 (germline): SGHDN, FVKESK. The ends lost 0 bases at V and 5 bases at J; junction bases unmatched: 6. The CDR3 totals 15 residues.

The V and J genes are TRBV18 and TRBJ2-5; a possible D gene is TRBD1 (6 bases). The CDR3 is 13 amino acids. The V gene's germline CDR1 is KGHSH and CDR2 LQKENI. The V gene lost 4 bases and the J gene lost 2 bases, with 8 bases spanning the gap. The CDR3 loop reads CASSQDRQETQYF. CDR3 in DNA: TGTGCCAGCTCACAGGACAGACAAGAGACCCAGTACTTC.

The rearrangement links TRBV19 to TRBJ2-5; 7 bases map to TRBD2. V dropped 5 bases and J dropped 5; count of bases not matched to a gene: 11. The germline V gene encodes CDR1 LNHDA and CDR2 SQIVND (reference sequence). The CDR3 has 15 amino acids. The CDR3 sequence: CASSPQSSGGETQYF. The CDR3 nucleotides are TGTGCCAGTAGTCCCCAATCTAGCGGAGGGGAGACCCAGTACTTC.

V and J are TRBV20-1 and TRBJ1-2; D perhaps matches TRBD1 (5 bases). CDR3 length equals 10 residues. The ends were cut back, 3 bases at V and 8 bases at J, with 7 bases in the middle. Germline V gives CDR1 DFQATT, CDR2 SNEGSKA (reference sequence). The CDR3 sequence: CSASGGGYTF. The CDR3 region has the DNA TGCAGTGCTAGCGGGGGAGGCTACACCTTC.

J is TRBJ1-5 and V is TRBV5-5, with 11 nucleotides matching TRBD1. The CDR3 length is 17 residues. Per germline, CDR1 SGHKS and CDR2 YYEKEE (reference sequence). J gave up 0 bases and V 3 bases, and 5 bases lay outside the gene matches. The CDR3 is CASSSGTGGVSNQPQHF. In DNA, the CDR3 is TGTGCCAGCAGCTCCGGGACAGGGGGAGTTAGCAATCAGCCCCAGCATTTT.

This chain connects TRBV6-1 to TRBJ1-4; 8 bases align to TRBD1. Germline V CDR1 and CDR2: MNHNS, SASEGT. The V gene end was trimmed by 1 base and the J gene end by 10 bases; junction bases not matched to a gene: 8. There are 15 residues in the CDR3. The CDR3: CASSEDGQGWSKLFF. In DNA form, the CDR3 reads TGTGCCAGCAGTGAAGATGGACAGGGATGGTCAAAACTGTTTTTT.

The J gene is TRBJ2-7, the V gene TRBV27, with D hard to call. V lost 6 bases, J lost 5 bases, and 14 bases lay in between. Germline values: CDR1 MNHEY, CDR2 SMNVEV (reference sequence). CDR3 length: 13 residues. The CDR3 region is CASRQPPADEQYF. CDR3 bases: TGTGCCAGCAGACAACCACCGGCGGACGAGCAGTACTTC.